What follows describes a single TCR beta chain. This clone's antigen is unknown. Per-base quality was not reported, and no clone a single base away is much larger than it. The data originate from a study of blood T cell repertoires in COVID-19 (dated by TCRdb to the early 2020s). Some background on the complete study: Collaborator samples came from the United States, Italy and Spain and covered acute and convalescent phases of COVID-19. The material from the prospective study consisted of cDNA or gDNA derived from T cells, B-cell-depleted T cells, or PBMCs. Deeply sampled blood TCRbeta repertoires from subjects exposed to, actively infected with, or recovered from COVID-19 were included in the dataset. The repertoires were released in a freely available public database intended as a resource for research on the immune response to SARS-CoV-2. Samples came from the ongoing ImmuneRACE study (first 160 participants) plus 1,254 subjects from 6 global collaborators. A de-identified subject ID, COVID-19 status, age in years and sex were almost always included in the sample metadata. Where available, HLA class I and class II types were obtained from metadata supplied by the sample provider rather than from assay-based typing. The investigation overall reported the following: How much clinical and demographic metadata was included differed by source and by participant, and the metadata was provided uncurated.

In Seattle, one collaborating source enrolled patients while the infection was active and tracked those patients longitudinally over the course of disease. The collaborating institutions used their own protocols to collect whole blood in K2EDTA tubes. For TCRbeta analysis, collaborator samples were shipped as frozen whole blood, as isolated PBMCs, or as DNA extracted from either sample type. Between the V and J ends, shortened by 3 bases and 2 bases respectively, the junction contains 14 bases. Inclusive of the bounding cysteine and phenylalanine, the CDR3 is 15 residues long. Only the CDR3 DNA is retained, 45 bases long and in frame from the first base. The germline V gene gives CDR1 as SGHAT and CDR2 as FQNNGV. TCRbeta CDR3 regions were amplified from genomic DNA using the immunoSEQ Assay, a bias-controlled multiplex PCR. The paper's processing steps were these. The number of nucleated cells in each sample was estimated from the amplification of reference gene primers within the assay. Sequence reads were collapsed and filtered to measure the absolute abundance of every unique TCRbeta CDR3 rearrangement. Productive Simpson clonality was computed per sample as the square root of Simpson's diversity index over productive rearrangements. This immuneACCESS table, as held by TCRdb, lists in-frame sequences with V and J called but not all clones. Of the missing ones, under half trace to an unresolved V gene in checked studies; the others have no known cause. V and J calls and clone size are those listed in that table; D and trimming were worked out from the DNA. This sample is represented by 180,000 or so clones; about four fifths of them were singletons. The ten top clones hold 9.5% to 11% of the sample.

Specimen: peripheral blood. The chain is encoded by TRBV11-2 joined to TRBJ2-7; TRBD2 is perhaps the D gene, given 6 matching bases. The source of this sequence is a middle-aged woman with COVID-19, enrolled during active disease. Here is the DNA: TGTGCCAGCAGCTTTCGACTAGAACGGGCCTACGAGCAGTACTTC. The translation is CASSFRLERAYEQYF.